What follows are 30 T cell receptor beta chains derived from one specimen sequenced in a study of T cell changes during pregnancy in multiple sclerosis. The data were produced by immunoSEQ multiplex PCR, yet TCRdb's version contains in-frame clones alone and is incomplete. The sample consists of approximately 93,000 clones, 80% to 95% of them appearing once. This specimen consisted of peripheral blood, obtained in the first trimester of pregnancy. The receptors derive from a female donor in good health, enrolled as a control in a pregnancy study.

The V gene is TRBV5-4, the J gene TRBJ2-2; D gene unclear. V shed 2 bases and J shed 6 bases, with 17 bases lying between them. The CDR3 has 16 amino acids. Germline CDR1 is SGHNT and CDR2 is YYREEE (reference sequence). CDR3 sequence: CASSLPGSGSAGELFF. Here the CDR3 DNA reads TGTGCCAGCAGCTTACCCGGGTCTGGGTCGGCCGGGGAGCTGTTTTTT. Drawing the rest from reference TRBV5-4 and TRBJ2-2, the complete variable domain is ETGVTQSPTHLIKTRGQQVTLRCSSQSGHNTVSWYQQALGQGPQFIFQYYREEENGRGNFPPRFSGLQFPNYSSELNVNALELDDSALYLCASSLPGSGSAGELFFGEGSRLTVL.

V is TRBV5-6 and J is TRBJ1-2; D unclear. The germline V gene encodes CDR1 SGHDT and CDR2 YYEEEE. The V end was cut by 3 bases, the J end by 6 bases, with 24 bases between. The CDR3 loop spans 17 amino acids. The CDR3 reads CASSSPGEVGVKHGYTF. The CDR3 nucleotides are TGTGCCAGCAGCTCCCCGGGAGAGGTCGGGGTAAAGCATGGCTACACCTTC.

This clone has only a few counts. The CDR3 DNA is TGCAGTGCTAGAGATATCAGGGGCTACACCTTC. Protein sequence: CSARDIRGYTF. The gene calls are TRBV20-1 and TRBJ1-2; the D is unclear. The germline gives CDR1 DFQATT, CDR2 SNEGSKA (reference sequence). The CDR3 runs to 11 residues. The V gene lost 0 bases and the J gene lost 8 bases, with 7 bases spanning the gap.

The chain joins TRBV7-9 to TRBJ1-2; the match to TRBD1 covers 10 bases. V lost 4 bases, J lost 6 bases, and 14 bases stayed unmatched. CDR3 length: 17 amino acids. Germline lookup yields CDR1 SEHNR and CDR2 FQNEAQ (reference sequence). CDR3 amino acids: CASSSYAAGTGADGYTF. In DNA, the CDR3 is TGTGCCAGCAGCTCTTACGCAGCCGGGACAGGGGCGGATGGCTACACCTTC.

The V gene is TRBV7-3, the J gene TRBJ2-1, with no clear D. V was cut by 5 bases and J by 0 bases, with 11 bases left in between. Per germline, CDR1 SGHTA and CDR2 FQGTGA. This CDR3 comprises 15 residues. CDR3 DNA: TGTGCCAGCAGCGTAGCACCGAGCTCCTACAATGAGCAGTTCTTC. Amino acids: CASSVAPSSYNEQFF.

This chain uses TRBV30 with TRBJ1-2; D is unresolved. The V end lost 7 bases, the J end lost 2 bases, and 11 bases lay between the germline ends. This CDR3 has 12 amino acids. Germline V lookup: CDR1 GTSNPN, CDR2 SVGIG (reference sequence). CDR3 in amino acids: CASSPGNYGYTF. CDR3 in DNA: TGTGCCTCGAGCCCGGGGAACTATGGCTACACCTTC.

With regard to this clone: One end of the junction varies from germline; a read error may be responsible. The chain recombines TRBV7-7 with TRBJ2-5; 14 bases map to TRBD2. CDR1 is SSHAT and CDR2 is FNYEAQ in the germline V gene (reference sequence). This CDR3 contains 16 residues. The CDR3 coding sequence is TGTGCTAGCAAATCCGGGACTAGCGGGGGTGTAGAGACCCAGTACTTC. Encoded protein: CASKSGTSGGVETQYF. Looking up the rest from reference TRBV7-7 and TRBJ2-5 gives the full variable domain: GAGVSQSPRYKVTKRGQDVTLRCDPISSHATLYWYQQALGQGPEFLTYFNYEAQPDKSGLPSDRFSAERPEGSISTLTIQRTEQRDSAMYRCASKSGTSGGVETQYFGPGTRLLVL.

The gene calls are TRBV7-2 and TRBJ2-2, with D possibly matching TRBD1 (5 bases). This CDR3 is 15 amino acids long. The V gene's germline CDR1 is SGHTA and CDR2 FQGNSA. V was cut by 5 bases and J by 5 bases, with 15 bases left in between. CDR3 coding DNA: TGTGCCAGCAGCCCAATGGCAGGGTTAACCGGGGAGCTGTTTTTT. It encodes CASSPMAGLTGELFF. Based on the CDR3 plus reference TRBV7-2 and TRBJ2-2, the full variable domain is GAGVSQSPSNKVTEKGKDVELRCDPISGHTALYWYRQSLGQGLEFLIYFQGNSAPDKSGLPSDRFSAERTGGSVSTLTIQRTQQEDSAVYLCASSPMAGLTGELFFGEGSRLTVL.

V and J are TRBV7-2 and TRBJ2-1, with 9 nucleotides matching TRBD2. Losses at the gene ends were 5 bases for V and 10 bases for J; bases not matched to a gene: 6. The CDR3 consists of 13 residues. Germline CDR1 reads SGHTA; CDR2 reads FQGNSA. The CDR3 DNA reads as TGTGCCAGCAGCAATAGCGGGGGCCGGGAGCAGTTCTTC. It yields the protein CASSNSGGREQFF.

The J gene is TRBJ2-7, the V gene TRBV5-8; 7 bases match TRBD1. Germline CDR1 and CDR2: SGHTS and YDEGEE. The CDR3 loop spans 14 amino acids. Trimming took 4 bases from V and 6 from J; bases not matched to a gene: 10. CDR3 sequence reads: CASSRGPGQAEQYF. The CDR3, as DNA: TGTGCCAGCAGCAGGGGGCCGGGGCAAGCCGAGCAGTACTTC.

This clone was found once. The V and J genes are TRBV11-2 and TRBJ2-7; 8 bases line up with TRBD1. CDR3 size: 15 residues. Germline V lookup: CDR1 SGHAT, CDR2 FQNNGV. Unmatched junction bases numbered 7, after V lost 2 bases and J lost 4 bases. The CDR3: CASSLTGTGEYEQYF. In nucleotides, the CDR3 is TGTGCCAGCAGCTTAACCGGGACAGGAGAATACGAGCAGTACTTC.

J is TRBJ1-2 and V is TRBV5-1; D uncertain. CDR3 length equals 12 residues. Per the germline V gene, CDR1 is SGHRS and CDR2 is YFSETQ. V was shortened by 2 bases and J by 3 bases, with 5 bases between the two germline ends. CDR3 DNA: TGCGCCAGCAGCTTTAACTACTATGGCTACACCTTC. Protein: CASSFNYYGYTF.

The table lists this clone with a few counts. The chain couples TRBV4-2 to TRBJ2-3; D is possibly TRBD2 (6 bases). The CDR3 runs to 17 residues. V was trimmed by 2 bases and J by 0 bases, leaving 15 bases between them. The V gene's germline CDR1 is LGHNA and CDR2 YNFKEQ. As DNA, the CDR3 is TGTGCCAGCAGCCAATCCCTAGCGAGATCTAGCACAGATACGCAGTATTTT. Translation: CASSQSLARSSTDTQYF.

The V call is TRBV21-1, the J call TRBJ1-2. TRBV21-1 is given as a pseudogene. There are 13 residues in the CDR3. This CDR3 is CASLNSMDYGYTF. The CDR3 DNA sequence: TGTGCCAGCCTGAACTCGATGGACTATGGCTACACCTTC.

The CDR3 DNA is TGCGCCAGCAGCTTGGCTCGGGGGACGAACACCGGGGAGCTGTTTTTT. Translated: CASSLARGTNTGELFF. The chain couples TRBV5-1 to TRBJ2-2; tentative D call: TRBD2 (6 bases). With 0 bases removed from V and 0 bases from J, the gap between germline ends came to 9 bases. Germline V gives CDR1 SGHRS, CDR2 YFSETQ. The CDR3 extends over 16 amino acids.

The chain links TRBV19 to TRBJ2-7; 14 positions match TRBD2. V lost 5 bases, J lost 4 bases, and 13 bases stayed unmatched. Germline V gives CDR1 LNHDA, CDR2 SQIVND (reference sequence). There are 18 residues in the CDR3. The chain's CDR3 is CASSFKTSGGAVAYEQYF. In DNA form, the CDR3 reads TGTGCCAGTAGTTTCAAGACTAGCGGGGGGGCCGTGGCGTACGAGCAGTACTTC. The full variable domain, its missing parts supplied by reference TRBV19 and TRBJ2-7, is DGGITQSPKYLFRKEGQNVTLSCEQNLNHDAMYWYRQDPGQGLRLIYYSQIVNDFQKGDIAEGYSVSREKKESFPLTVTSAQKNPTAFYLCASSFKTSGGAVAYEQYFGPGTRLTVT.

In nucleotides, the CDR3 is TGTGCCAGCAGTAACCCAGGGGGCTTTGGTGAAAAACTGTTTTTT. Its protein product is CASSNPGGFGEKLFF. This rearrangement joins TRBV5-4 to TRBJ1-4, with 8 bases lining up with TRBD1. V lost 5 bases, J lost 7 bases, and 10 bases stayed unmatched. From germline, CDR1 is SGHNT and CDR2 YYREEE (reference sequence). The CDR3 extends over 15 amino acids.

This chain joins TRBV19 and TRBJ1-2; tentatively, D is TRBD1 (6 bases). Trimming took off 6 bases at V and 0 bases at J, with 14 bases between the two ends. This CDR3 has 15 amino acids. Germline loops: CDR1 LNHDA, CDR2 SQIVND (reference sequence). This chain's CDR3 is CASRLKGQANYGYTF. CDR3 nucleotide sequence: TGTGCCAGTAGATTAAAGGGACAAGCTAACTATGGCTACACCTTC.

This rearrangement joins TRBV30 to TRBJ2-7; TRBD2 is a possible D gene (5 bases). There are 11 residues in the CDR3. Germline values: CDR1 GTSNPN, CDR2 SVGIG (reference sequence). V was pared by 8 bases and J by 4 bases, with 12 bases between. CDR3 loop: CAGSEEYEQYF. Written as DNA, the CDR3 is TGTGCCGGATCGGAGGAGTACGAGCAGTACTTC.

This rearrangement joins TRBV12-5 to TRBJ2-1; TRBD2 agrees at 8 bases. CDR1 is LGHNT, CDR2 FRNRAP, per germline. CDR3 length equals 17 residues. V shed 4 bases, J shed 2 bases, and the junction held 10 bases outside the gene matches. The CDR3 DNA sequence: TGTGCTAGTGGTTCGGACCGGGGGGGTGACACCTACAATGAGCAGTTCTTC. This codes for CASGSDRGGDTYNEQFF.

The DNA of the CDR3 is TGCAGCGTTGTCGGGCCCAGGGGCCCAGATACGCAGTATTTT. This codes for CSVVGPRGPDTQYF. The J gene is TRBJ2-3, the V gene TRBV29-1, with a tentative D call TRBD1 (6 bases). This CDR3 spans 14 amino acids. Trimming pared 4 bases from V and 4 bases from J, leaving 15 bases between. CDR1 SQVTM and CDR2 ANQGSEA come from the germline V gene.

Of note for this clone: The same CDR3 arises from other DNA sequences in this sample as well. The chain uses TRBV18 and TRBJ1-3, with a weak D call TRBD1 (6 bases). This CDR3 comprises 14 residues. Germline CDR1 KGHSH, CDR2 LQKENI. The V end was cut by 6 bases, the J end by 4 bases, with 13 bases between. The CDR3 region has the DNA TGTGCCAGCTCTCGAGACAGGAAAGGAAACACCATATATTTT. This translates into CASSRDRKGNTIYF.

The V gene is TRBV6-6, the J gene TRBJ2-1, with 9 bases matching TRBD1. The V segment lost 0 bases and the J segment 2 bases; nucleotides outside the gene matches: 2. This CDR3 has 16 amino acids. From germline, CDR1 is MNHNY and CDR2 SVGAGI (reference sequence). The CDR3 spells CASSYSNRGPYNEQFF. The CDR3 DNA reads TGTGCCAGCAGTTACTCCAACAGGGGGCCCTACAATGAGCAGTTCTTC.

The J gene is TRBJ1-1, the V gene TRBV5-6; D gene ambiguous. This CDR3 region has 13 residues. With 4 bases removed from V and 8 bases from J, the gap between germline ends came to 15 bases. Germline V gene data show CDR1 as SGHDT and CDR2 as YYEEEE. The CDR3 coding sequence is TGTGCCAGCAGCCTTACTGTGCGGCGGGAAGCTTTCTTT. This encodes CASSLTVRREAFF. Full variable domain (outside the CDR3, taken from reference TRBV5-6 and TRBJ1-1): DAGVTQSPTHLIKTRGQQVTLRCSPKSGHDTVSWYQQALGQGPQFIFQYYEEEERQRGNFPDRFSGHQFPNYSSELNVNALLLGDSALYLCASSLTVRREAFFGQGTRLTVV.

The V call is TRBV6-5, the J call TRBJ2-1, with TRBD2 matching 7 bases. CDR3 size: 15 residues. CDR1 is MNHEY and CDR2 is SVGAGI in the germline V gene. V trimming: 4 bases; J trimming: 7 bases; junction bases outside the gene matches: 10. The CDR3 nucleotides read TGTGCCAGCAGTTCCCCGGGACTACAAGGGAATGAGCAGTTCTTC. It specifies CASSSPGLQGNEQFF.

This chain links TRBV5-1 with TRBJ2-7; 9 positions agree with TRBD2. This CDR3 spans 15 amino acids. Per germline, CDR1 SGHRS and CDR2 YFSETQ. J was trimmed by 2 bases and V by 3 bases; bases with no gene match: 6. DNA for the CDR3: TGCGCCAGCAGCTGGGGGGCTAGCGGGGCCTACGAGCAGTACTTC. Its protein is CASSWGASGAYEQYF.

The rearrangement uses TRBV29-1 and TRBJ2-5, with 9 nucleotides matching TRBD1. Germline CDR1 and CDR2: SQVTM and ANQGSEA. Losses at the gene ends were 7 bases for V and 3 bases for J; bases not matched to a gene: 9. This CDR3 has 14 residues. The chain's CDR3 is CSALPGQGKETQYF. DNA of the CDR3: TGCAGCGCTCTCCCGGGACAGGGCAAAGAGACCCAGTACTTC.

The V and J genes are TRBV7-8 and TRBJ1-2; D uncertain. CDR1 is SGHVS and CDR2 is FQNEAQ in the germline V gene. The V and J ends lost 0 bases and 0 bases respectively, with 11 bases between them. CDR3 length equals 16 residues. CDR3: CASSLARFSTNYGYTF. The CDR3 region has the DNA TGTGCCAGCAGCTTAGCCCGTTTCTCTACTAACTATGGCTACACCTTC.

V is TRBV28 and J is TRBJ1-2, with a tentative D call TRBD1 (5 bases). Germline V gives CDR1 MDHEN, CDR2 SYDVKM. The CDR3 has 15 residues. V was trimmed by 5 bases and J by 3 bases, leaving 16 bases between them. The chain's CDR3 is CASSLPREPDYGYTF. The CDR3 DNA reads as TGTGCCAGCAGTCTGCCCAGGGAACCCGACTATGGCTACACCTTC.

The chain carries TRBV19 and TRBJ1-5; 8 bases map to TRBD1. The CDR3 length is 14 residues. Germline assignment: CDR1 LNHDA and CDR2 SQIVND (reference sequence). V lost 9 bases to trimming and J lost 3 bases; unmatched junction nucleotides: 7. The CDR3 spells CASRQGIFNQPQHF. In DNA, the CDR3 is TGTGCCAGCCGACAGGGGATTTTCAATCAGCCCCAGCATTTT.